This TCR beta chain was sequenced in a study of OX40 agonist ivuxolimab in advanced cancers. About the research overall: Averaging about 60 years in age, with a range of about 20 to 90, the cohort was about 85% male.

Profiling relied on immunoSEQ multiplex PCR, and the TCRdb table lists in-frame clones only, not all of them. The data show tens of thousands of clones, about 90% seen once. Deletions cut 8 bases from V and 0 bases from J, with 17 bases between. The CDR3 totals 16 residues. In germline, CDR1 is WSHSY, CDR2 SAAADI. Patients were ruled out by autoimmune disease history or systemic immunosuppression. V gene TRBV10-2 combines with J gene TRBJ1-5; D remains unclear. The material sequenced was CD4+ or CD8+ T cells sorted from blood, taken in a trial of the OX40 agonist ivuxolimab. The sequence came from an adult with an advanced solid tumor such as melanoma, head and neck, liver or kidney cancer. CDR3 DNA sequence: TGCGCCAGCCGGTCAGTCGGGGAAAGTAGCAATCAGCCCCAGCATTTT. This translates into CASRSVGESSNQPQHF.